One sample yielded the 10 T cell receptor beta chains listed below, sequenced in a study of T cells in localized non-small cell lung cancer. TCRdb's copy holds only in-frame clones and misses some; the assay was immunoSEQ multiplex PCR. The data show 4,500 to 5,000 clones, around 30% seen once. Source: lung tumor tissue, taken before any cancer treatment. These receptors originate from a man between 40 and 70 years old with stage III squamous cell lung carcinoma.

This clone was observed a handful of times. CDR3: CASSLAGANTGELFF. For the CDR3, the DNA is TGCGCCAGCAGCTTAGCGGGGGCGAACACCGGGGAGCTGTTTTTT. V usage is TRBV5-1 and J usage is TRBJ2-2; 8 positions agree with TRBD2. Losses at the gene ends were 2 bases for V and 0 bases for J; bases not matched to a gene: 0. In germline, CDR1 is SGHRS, CDR2 YFSETQ. CDR3 length: 15 residues.

The chain uses TRBV6-8 and TRBJ1-6, with D possibly being TRBD1 (6 bases). Between the trimmed V and J ends, which lost 6 bases and 0 bases, there was a span of 12 bases. This CDR3 has 16 residues. Germline lookup yields CDR1 MNHGY and CDR2 SAAAGT. This CDR3 is CASRTPDSSYNSPLHF. CDR3 in DNA: TGTGCCAGCAGAACCCCGGACAGCTCCTATAATTCACCCCTCCACTTT.

This clone has more than one count but fewer than ten. The chain has TRBV2 and TRBJ2-2; 12 nucleotides line up with TRBD1. With V trimmed by 6 bases and J by 7 bases, 9 bases remained unmatched. The germline V gene encodes CDR1 SNHLY and CDR2 FYNNEI. The CDR3 extends over 16 amino acids. CDR3 in DNA: TGTGCCAGCAGCCCCCGGGACAGGGGGCTCGGCGGGGAGCTGTTTTTT. Protein: CASSPRDRGLGGELFF.

The chain links TRBV19 to TRBJ1-2; 8 nucleotides line up with TRBD1. Looked up from germline, CDR1 is LNHDA and CDR2 is SQIVND (reference sequence). V was clipped by 8 bases and J by 8 bases; unmatched bases: 10. CDR3 length: 13 amino acids. CDR3 nucleotides: TGTGCCAGTCGGGACAGGACCATGGGGGGCTACACCTTC. This codes for CASRDRTMGGYTF.

The rearrangement uses TRBV9 and TRBJ1-4; D call uncertain. CDR1 and CDR2 from the germline V gene are SGDLS and YYNGEE. Trimming pared 5 bases from V and 8 bases from J, leaving 19 bases between. This CDR3 contains 15 residues. Here the CDR3 DNA reads TGTGCCAGCAGTGAATCCGCCAGGCAGACGGAAAAACTGTTTTTT. This translates into CASSESARQTEKLFF.

V usage is TRBV6-8 and J usage is TRBJ1-6; D is unclear. V gave up 5 bases and J gave up 8 bases, with 10 bases separating them. Germline V gives CDR1 MNHGY, CDR2 SAAAGT. The CDR3 has 13 residues. For the CDR3, the DNA is TGTGCCAGCAGTGTTCGGGTTCATTCACCCCTCCACTTT. Protein sequence: CASSVRVHSPLHF.

This clone is labeled medium-sized. The V call is TRBV9, the J call TRBJ1-5, with D hard to call. Germline V lookup: CDR1 SGDLS, CDR2 YYNGEE. The CDR3 is made up of 15 amino acids. The V end lost 5 bases, the J end lost 2 bases, and 14 bases lay between the germline ends. The CDR3 here is CASRKDGERNQPQHF. The CDR3 region has the DNA TGTGCCAGCAGGAAGGACGGTGAGCGCAATCAGCCCCAGCATTTT.

The chain links TRBV7-5 to TRBJ2-5; TRBD2 is the table's D call, not checked against the DNA. TRBV7-5 is recorded as a pseudogene. This CDR3 spans 16 amino acids. The CDR3 DNA is TGTGCCAGCAACCCTCGACTAGCGGGGGGCCAAGAGACCCAGTACTTC. Encoded protein: CASNPRLAGGQETQYF.

This clone has only a few counts. The chain has TRBV6-1 and TRBJ2-5; 7 positions agree with TRBD1. This CDR3 has 18 amino acids. Trimming cost V 0 bases and J 3 bases; bases outside gene matches: 13. The germline CDR1 and CDR2 sequences are MNHNS and SASEGT. In DNA, the CDR3 is TGTGCCAGCAGTGAAGCCGGAAGGGGGCTGACAGGGAAAGAGACCCAGTACTTC. This gives the protein CASSEAGRGLTGKETQYF.

The chain couples TRBV12-5 to TRBJ1-1; D possibly corresponds to TRBD1 (6 bases). The CDR3 has 14 amino acids. Germline V gives CDR1 LGHNT, CDR2 FRNRAP. Deletions cut 6 bases from V and 1 base from J, with 12 bases between. CDR3 sequence reads: CASGWGHWNTEAFF. The CDR3 DNA sequence: TGTGCTAGTGGGTGGGGACACTGGAACACTGAAGCTTTCTTT.